The rows below give T cell receptor beta chains drawn from one sample of a study of CD8+ T cells in alopecia areata. Measured with immunoSEQ multiplex PCR; TCRdb has only the in-frame clones, and not every one. The sample lists around 190,000 clones, roughly 70% occurring once. Sequences were derived from CD4+ T cells sorted from blood, sampled around week 50, from a patient treated with tofacitinib. These receptors were taken from a human donor with alopecia areata. CDR3s include the opening cysteine and the closing phenylalanine or tryptophan. D genes are given only for firm matches.

v_gene: TRBV7-3; j_gene: TRBJ2-1; d_gene: TRBD2; CDR3aa: CASSLSMASGRNEQFF
v_gene: TRBV29-1; j_gene: TRBJ1-2; d_gene: .; CDR3aa: CSVRGRQKDGYTF
v_gene: TRBV4-3; j_gene: TRBJ2-7; d_gene: TRBD2; CDR3aa: CASSPGTSGPPYEQYF
v_gene: TRBV29-1; j_gene: TRBJ2-7; d_gene: TRBD1; CDR3aa: CSVDRTGGEQYF
v_gene: TRBV25-1; j_gene: .; d_gene: .; CDR3aa: CAIEGPPPSYEQYF
v_gene: TRBV7-3; j_gene: TRBJ2-1; d_gene: TRBD1; CDR3aa: CASSLLTGGWESYNEQFF
v_gene: TRBV5-1; j_gene: TRBJ2-1; d_gene: .; CDR3aa: CASNPSGLPQNEQFF
v_gene: TRBV29-1; j_gene: TRBJ1-5; d_gene: TRBD1; CDR3aa: CSVLLGTGDSYSNQPQHF
v_gene: TRBV29-1; j_gene: TRBJ2-3; d_gene: TRBD2; CDR3aa: CSVGRGRADTQYF
v_gene: TRBV15; j_gene: TRBJ1-2; d_gene: TRBD1; CDR3aa: CATSDRRGYTF
v_gene: TRBV27; j_gene: TRBJ1-3; d_gene: .; CDR3aa: CASSLPGNTIYF
v_gene: TRBV30; j_gene: TRBJ1-1; d_gene: TRBD1; CDR3aa: CAWRDREYTEAFF
v_gene: TRBV4-1; j_gene: TRBJ1-1; d_gene: .; CDR3aa: CASKGGMNTEAFF
v_gene: TRBV5-8; j_gene: TRBJ2-5; d_gene: TRBD1; CDR3aa: CASSTRGQETQYF
v_gene: TRBV7-6; j_gene: TRBJ2-5; d_gene: TRBD2; CDR3aa: CASSLKPAGPQETQYF
v_gene: TRBV5-1; j_gene: TRBJ1-2; d_gene: TRBD1; CDR3aa: CASSLADRRAYGYTF
v_gene: TRBV10-3; j_gene: TRBJ2-5; d_gene: .; CDR3aa: CAISEQQETQYF
v_gene: TRBV9; j_gene: TRBJ2-1; d_gene: TRBD2; CDR3aa: CASTPASGVDNEQFF
v_gene: TRBV14; j_gene: TRBJ2-5; d_gene: .; CDR3aa: CASSQDNGWQETQYF
v_gene: TRBV7-2; j_gene: TRBJ2-5; d_gene: .; CDR3aa: CASSLMFQETQYF
v_gene: TRBV7-2; j_gene: TRBJ2-3; d_gene: TRBD1; CDR3aa: CASSLQTGKDTQYF
v_gene: TRBV29-1; j_gene: TRBJ2-2; d_gene: TRBD1; CDR3aa: CSVLGQGTGELFF
v_gene: TRBV27; j_gene: TRBJ1-2; d_gene: TRBD1; CDR3aa: CASSLLGQGANGYTF
v_gene: TRBV5-4; j_gene: TRBJ1-2; d_gene: TRBD1; CDR3aa: CASSDRDRGFGGYTF